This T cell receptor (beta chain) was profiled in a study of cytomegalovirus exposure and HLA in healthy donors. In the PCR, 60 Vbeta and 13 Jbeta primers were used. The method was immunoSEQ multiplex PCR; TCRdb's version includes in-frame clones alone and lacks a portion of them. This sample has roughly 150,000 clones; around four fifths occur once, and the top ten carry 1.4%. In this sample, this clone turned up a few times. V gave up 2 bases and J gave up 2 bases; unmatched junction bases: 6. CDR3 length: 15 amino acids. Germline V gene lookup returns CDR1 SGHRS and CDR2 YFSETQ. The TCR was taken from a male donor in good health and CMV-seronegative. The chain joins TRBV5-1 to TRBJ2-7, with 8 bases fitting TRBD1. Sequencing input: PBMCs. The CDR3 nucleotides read TGCGCCAGCAGCTTAAGACAGGGGCCCCCCTACGAGCAGTACTTC. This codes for CASSLRQGPPYEQYF.